This T cell receptor beta chain was captured in a study of blood T cell repertoires in COVID-19. The germline V gene encodes CDR1 LGHNT and CDR2 FRNRAP. This CDR3 spans 17 amino acids. The ends lost 1 base at V and 2 bases at J; junction bases unmatched: 8. Original processing notes: Reference gene primer amplification gave estimated nucleated cell counts. Produced via immunoSEQ multiplex PCR; TCRdb's table is partial and in-frame only. V, J and clone size derive from that table, while D and trimming were established from the DNA sequence. The profile shows roughly 54,000 clones, approximately 90% of them singletons.

The receptor's source is a human donor in a cohort sampled during active COVID-19. Sequenced sample: peripheral blood. V usage is TRBV12-5 and J usage is TRBJ2-7; 10 nucleotides align to TRBD1. CDR3 residues: CASGLASGTGAAYEQYF. CDR3 sequence (DNA): TGTGCTAGTGGTTTGGCCTCCGGGACAGGGGCGGCCTACGAGCAGTACTTC.